The sequence of this T cell receptor beta chain was determined in a study of T-cell reconstitution after alpha-beta-depleted transplantation in children. Preparation of the TCRbeta library used unique molecular identifiers. TCRdb ran MiXCR on the PCR reads and lists one entry per CDR3 protein. There are 6,500 to 10,000 distinct CDR3 sequences in the sample; approximately 15% occur only once, and 85% to 90% lies in the top ten. Study-level points and caveats: Two months or so post-transplant, alpha-beta T cells reportedly derived from several hundred expanded graft clones.

The sample holds a few counts of this clonotype. Its antigen remains unknown. Germline trimming cut 4 bases from V and 8 bases from J; bases unmatched to any gene: 7. CDR1 and CDR2 from the germline V gene are LGHDT and YNNKEL (reference sequence). The CDR3 loop spans 15 amino acids. The V and J genes are TRBV3-1 and TRBJ1-4, with 10 positions matching TRBD1. The sample here was PBMCs, mostly from graft donor cells, taken 60 days after TCRalphabeta/CD19-depleted stem cell transplant. This clonotype was sampled from a girl under two years old who had a stem cell transplant for combined immunodeficiency, so the T cells may come from the graft donor. The CDR3 sequence is CASSLTTGGREKLFF. DNA of the CDR3: TGTGCCAGCAGCCTGACGACAGGGGGCCGAGAAAAACTGTTTTTT.